The subject of this entry is one T cell receptor beta chain. This specimen comes from a study of blood T cell repertoires in COVID-19. For the study at large: Samples taken during acute and convalescent COVID-19 were collected in the United States, Italy and Spain. T cells, B-cell-depleted T cells, or PBMCs provided the cDNA or gDNA that served as material.

Authors' methods: The assay estimated nucleated cells by amplifying reference gene primers. Libraries were prepared by immunoSEQ multiplex PCR; TCRdb keeps only in-frame clonotypes and omits some of them. From that table come the V and J calls and clone size; the DNA was used to work out D and trimming. The sample gives around 300,000 clones, about 86% of which show up once; approximately 3% is in the top ten. Sequenced sample: peripheral blood. The TCR sequence derives from a man aged 25-45 years with active or convalescent COVID-19.

CDR3 region: CASSLSRGDGYTF. As DNA, the CDR3 is TGTGCCAGCAGCTTAAGCAGGGGTGATGGCTACACCTTC. The chain uses TRBV7-3 and TRBJ1-2; D might be TRBD1 (6 bases). Germline V gene sequence: CDR1 SGHTA, CDR2 FQGTGA. V shed 1 base and J shed 6 bases, with 9 bases lying between them. The CDR3 runs 13 residues.